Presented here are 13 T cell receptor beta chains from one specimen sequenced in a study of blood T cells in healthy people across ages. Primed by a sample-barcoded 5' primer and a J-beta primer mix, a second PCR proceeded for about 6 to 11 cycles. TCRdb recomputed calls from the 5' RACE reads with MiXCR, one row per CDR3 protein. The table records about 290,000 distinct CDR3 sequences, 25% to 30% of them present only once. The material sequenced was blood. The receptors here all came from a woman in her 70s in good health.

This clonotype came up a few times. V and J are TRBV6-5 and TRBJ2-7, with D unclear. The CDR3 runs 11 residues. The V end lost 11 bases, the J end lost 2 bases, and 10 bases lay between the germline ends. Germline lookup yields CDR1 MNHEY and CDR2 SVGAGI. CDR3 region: CAAISPYEQYF. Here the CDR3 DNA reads TGTGCCGCCATTTCTCCCTACGAGCAGTACTTC.

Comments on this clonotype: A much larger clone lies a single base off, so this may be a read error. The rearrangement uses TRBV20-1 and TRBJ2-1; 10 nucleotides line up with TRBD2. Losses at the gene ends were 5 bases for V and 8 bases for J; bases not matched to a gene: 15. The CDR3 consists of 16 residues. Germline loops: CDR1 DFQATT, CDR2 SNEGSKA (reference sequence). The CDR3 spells CSAVAVSGRFGDEQFF. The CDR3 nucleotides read TGCAGTGCTGTGGCCGTTAGCGGGAGGTTTGGAGATGAGCAGTTCTTC.

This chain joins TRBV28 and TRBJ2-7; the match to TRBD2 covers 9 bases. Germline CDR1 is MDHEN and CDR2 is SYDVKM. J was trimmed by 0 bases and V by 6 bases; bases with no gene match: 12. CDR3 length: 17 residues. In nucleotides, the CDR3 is TGTGCCAGCAGGCGGGCTAGCGGGACCCTAAACTCCTACGAGCAGTACTTC. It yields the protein CASRRASGTLNSYEQYF.

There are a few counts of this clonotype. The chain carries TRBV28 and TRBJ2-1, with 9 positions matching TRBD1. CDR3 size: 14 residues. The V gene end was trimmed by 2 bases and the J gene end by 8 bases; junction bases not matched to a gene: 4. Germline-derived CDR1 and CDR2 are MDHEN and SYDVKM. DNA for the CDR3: TGTGCCAGCAGTTTAGGGGACAGGGCCCATGAGCAGTTCTTC. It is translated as CASSLGDRAHEQFF.

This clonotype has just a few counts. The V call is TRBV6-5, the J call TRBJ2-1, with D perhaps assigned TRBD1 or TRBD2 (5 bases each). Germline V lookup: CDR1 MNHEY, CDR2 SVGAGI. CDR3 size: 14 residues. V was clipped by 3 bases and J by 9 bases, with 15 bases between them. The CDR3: CASSYPGARGEQFF. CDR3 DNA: TGTGCCAGCAGTTATCCCGGGGCCCGCGGTGAGCAGTTCTTC.

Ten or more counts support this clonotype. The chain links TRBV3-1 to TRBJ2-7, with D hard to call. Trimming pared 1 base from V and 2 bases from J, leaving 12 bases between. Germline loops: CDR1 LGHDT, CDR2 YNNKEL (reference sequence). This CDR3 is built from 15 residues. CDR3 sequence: CASSQVPLSTYEQYF. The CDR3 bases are TGTGCCAGCAGCCAAGTGCCGTTGAGTACCTACGAGCAGTACTTC.

CDR3 nucleotides: TGTGCCAGCTCACGGGACAGGGTTCAAGAGACCCAGTACTTC. It yields the protein CASSRDRVQETQYF. The chain uses TRBV18 and TRBJ2-5; 9 nucleotides align to TRBD1. V lost 4 bases to trimming and J lost 2 bases; unmatched junction nucleotides: 2. The CDR3 contains 14 residues. CDR1 and CDR2 from the germline V gene are KGHSH and LQKENI.

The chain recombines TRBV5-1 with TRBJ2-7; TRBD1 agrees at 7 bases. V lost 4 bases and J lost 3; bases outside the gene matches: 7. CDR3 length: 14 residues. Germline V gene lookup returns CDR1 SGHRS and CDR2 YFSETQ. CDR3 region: CASSPGQVYYEQYF. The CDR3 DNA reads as TGCGCCAGCAGCCCTGGACAGGTCTACTACGAGCAGTACTTC.

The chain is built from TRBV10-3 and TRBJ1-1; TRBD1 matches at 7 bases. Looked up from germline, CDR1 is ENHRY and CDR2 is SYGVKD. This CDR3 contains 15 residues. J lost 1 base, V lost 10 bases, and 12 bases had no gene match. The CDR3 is CASSSGGKKNTEAFF. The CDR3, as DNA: TGTGCCAGCAGCTCAGGGGGAAAGAAGAACACTGAAGCTTTCTTT.

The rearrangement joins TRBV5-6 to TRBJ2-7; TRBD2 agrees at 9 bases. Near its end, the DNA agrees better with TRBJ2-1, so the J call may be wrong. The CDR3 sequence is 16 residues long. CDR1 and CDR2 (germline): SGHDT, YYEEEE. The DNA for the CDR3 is TGTGCCAGCAGCTTAGGTGCGGGAGGGAGCGACAATGAGCAGTTCTTC. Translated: CASSLGAGGSDNEQFF.

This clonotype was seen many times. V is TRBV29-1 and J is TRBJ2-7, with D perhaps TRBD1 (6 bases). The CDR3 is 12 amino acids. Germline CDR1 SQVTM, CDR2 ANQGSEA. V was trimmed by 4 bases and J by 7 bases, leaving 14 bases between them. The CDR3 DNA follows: TGCAGCGTTGCTGGACAGCGTAGAGAGCAGTACTTC. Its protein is CSVAGQRREQYF.

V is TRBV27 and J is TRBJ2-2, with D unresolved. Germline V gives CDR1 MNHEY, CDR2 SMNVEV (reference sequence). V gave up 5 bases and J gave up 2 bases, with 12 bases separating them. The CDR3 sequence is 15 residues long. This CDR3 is CASSPSLSNTGELFF. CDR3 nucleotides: TGTGCCAGCAGTCCCTCCCTAAGTAACACCGGGGAGCTGTTTTTT.

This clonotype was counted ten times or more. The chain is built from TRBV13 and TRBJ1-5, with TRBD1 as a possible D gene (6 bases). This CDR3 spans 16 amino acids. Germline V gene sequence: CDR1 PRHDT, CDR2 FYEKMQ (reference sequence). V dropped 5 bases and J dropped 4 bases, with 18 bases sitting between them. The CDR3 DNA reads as TGTGCCAGCAGCAGTGGGGGCCTCGGACGGAATCAGCCCCAGCATTTT. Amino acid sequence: CASSSGGLGRNQPQHF.